What follows are 3 T cell receptor beta chains derived from one specimen sequenced in a study of T cells in localized non-small cell lung cancer. The table came from immunoSEQ multiplex PCR; TCRdb's copy has only in-frame clones and leaves some out. Of 1,100 to 1,500 clones in the sample, 20% to 25% were seen once. Specimen: normal lung tissue next to the tumor, collected before any cancer treatment. Receptors were obtained from a male donor older than 55 with stage III squamous cell lung carcinoma.

J is TRBJ1-5 and V is TRBV19; 9 bases agree with TRBD1. Per germline, CDR1 LNHDA and CDR2 SQIVND (reference sequence). The CDR3 length is 17 residues. V trimming: 1 base; J trimming: 4 bases; junction bases outside the gene matches: 8. CDR3 in amino acids: CASSIGPGTGKNQPQHF. The CDR3 DNA reads as TGTGCCAGTAGTATAGGCCCCGGGACAGGGAAGAATCAGCCCCAGCATTTT.

Sample share makes this clone large. The chain employs TRBV29-1 and TRBJ2-7, with a possible D match to TRBD2 (6 bases). This CDR3 comprises 14 residues. Trimming shortened V by 4 bases and J by 0 bases, and 13 bases separated the two germline ends. CDR1 is SQVTM and CDR2 is ANQGSEA in the germline V gene. The CDR3 sequence is CSVGVGGSSYEQYF. Here the CDR3 DNA reads TGCAGCGTTGGAGTGGGAGGAAGCTCCTACGAGCAGTACTTC.

This clone was detected a few times. The rearrangement links TRBV18 to TRBJ2-1; D is possibly TRBD1 (5 bases). Germline CDR1 is KGHSH and CDR2 is LQKENI. V was trimmed by 0 bases and J by 6 bases, leaving 9 bases between them. The CDR3 runs to 14 residues. Here the CDR3 DNA reads TGTGCCAGCTCACCACCGAGCAGGGCCAATGAGCAGTTCTTC. Translated: CASSPPSRANEQFF.